Following are 32 T cell receptor beta chains from one sample sequenced in a study of regulatory T cells in long-lasting Graves disease. Regarding time point: newly diagnosed GD, antithyroid drugs for less than 3 months. PBMC RNA was the source of the TCR library. For TCR beta, libraries came from iRepertoire HTBI primers and Arm-PCR of CDR3 regions. TCRdb independently ran MiXCR on the multiplex PCR reads; one entry per CDR3 protein. The repertoire holds roughly 520,000 distinct CDR3 sequences, with about 12% as singletons. In addition, the sample was reused for a study of T cells in Graves' hyperthyroidism and ophthalmopathy.

This sample comprised peripheral blood mononuclear cells (PBMCs), obtained at new diagnosis, from a patient treated with antithyroid drugs. These receptor sequences come from a woman in her twenties or thirties with Graves disease.

Concerning this clonotype itself: This likely comes from a read error, as the CDR3 has no conserved phenylalanine or tryptophan at its end. This chain connects TRBV7-2 to TRBJ2-7; D not resolved. The V gene lost 0 bases and the J gene lost 3 bases, with 6 bases spanning the gap. The CDR3 extends over 13 amino acids. CDR1 is SGHTA, CDR2 FQGNSA, per germline. The CDR3 nucleotides read TGTGCCAGCAGCTTAGCAAGAAACTACGAGCAGTACCTC. Translated: CASSLARNYEQYL.

This clonotype was seen a few times. This chain joins TRBV6-1 and TRBJ1-2; unclear D gene. Trimming took 6 bases from V and 4 from J, leaving 21 bases between them. The CDR3 sequence is 16 residues long. The V gene's germline CDR1 is MNHNS and CDR2 SASEGT. The CDR3 coding sequence is TGTGCCAGCAGCCCCCGTGGGAAGTTCTCCCTCTATGGCTACACCTTC. Its translation: CASSPRGKFSLYGYTF.

This clonotype was seen repeatedly, ten times or more. The chain combines TRBV15 with TRBJ2-7; 8 bases are shared with TRBD1. V was clipped by 3 bases and J by 4 bases; unmatched bases: 5. The length of the CDR3 is 14 residues. In germline, CDR1 is LNHNV, CDR2 YYDKDF (reference sequence). CDR3 residues: CATSRDRAGYEQYF. CDR3 nucleotides: TGTGCCACCAGCAGGGACAGGGCAGGATACGAGCAGTACTTC.

Points on this clonotype: A read error may be the cause here, since a much bigger clone is one base away. It is likely a read error, because the conserved phenylalanine at the end of the CDR3 is missing. The chain's CDR3 is CASSPPHDYTQYS. CDR3 sequence (DNA): TGTGCCAGCTCACCACCGCACGATTATACGCAGTATTCT. The V and J genes are TRBV18 and TRBJ2-3; D is unresolved. CDR3 length equals 13 residues. V gave up 0 bases and J gave up 7 bases, with 8 bases separating them. Germline values: CDR1 KGHSH, CDR2 LQKENI.

This clonotype was found a few times. This rearrangement joins TRBV6-5 to TRBJ1-3; D is perhaps TRBD1 (5 bases). V was clipped by 0 bases and J by 8 bases, with 26 bases between them. The length of the CDR3 is 19 residues. Per germline, CDR1 MNHEY and CDR2 SVGAGI. CDR3 amino acids: CASSYSVRQGNSGGDTIYF. The CDR3 bases are TGTGCCAGCAGTTACTCGGTTAGGCAGGGAAACTCTGGAGGGGACACCATATATTTT.

This clonotype occurred many times. The chain is built from TRBV19 and TRBJ2-1; 12 nucleotides line up with TRBD2. Unmatched junction bases numbered 8, after V lost 1 base and J lost 7 bases. Per the germline V gene, CDR1 is LNHDA and CDR2 is SQIVND (reference sequence). The CDR3 sequence is 17 residues long. The CDR3 spells CASSIGLAGGPRNEQFF. In DNA, the CDR3 is TGTGCCAGTAGTATAGGTCTAGCGGGAGGGCCCAGGAATGAGCAGTTCTTC.

This clonotype was seen many times. The genes are TRBV19 and TRBJ2-1, with TRBD2 as a possible D gene (5 bases). The CDR3 is 15 residues long. V was trimmed by 0 bases and J by 9 bases, leaving 15 bases between them. Germline CDR1 reads LNHDA; CDR2 reads SQIVND (reference sequence). The CDR3 nucleotides are TGTGCCAGTAGTATAGAGGCTCAGAGGGCGGTTGAGCAGTTCTTC. Translation gives CASSIEAQRAVEQFF.

This rearrangement joins TRBV12-3 or TRBV12-4 to TRBJ2-2, with 11 bases fitting TRBD2. The ends lost 7 bases at V and 4 bases at J; junction bases unmatched: 5. This CDR3 has 15 residues. The CDR3 reads CASTILAGATGELFF. The CDR3 DNA reads TGTGCCAGCACCATACTAGCGGGAGCCACCGGGGAGCTGTTTTTT.

This clonotype was seen only a few times. The CDR3 here is CASSQMGIAGGTEQFF. The CDR3 nucleotides read TGTGCCAGCAGCCAGATGGGCATCGCGGGAGGAACTGAGCAGTTCTTC. This chain uses TRBV3-1 with TRBJ2-1, with 8 bases matching TRBD2. The germline V gene encodes CDR1 LGHDT and CDR2 YNNKEL (reference sequence). The CDR3 totals 16 residues. V gave up 3 bases and J gave up 9 bases; unmatched junction bases: 13.

The J gene is TRBJ2-7, the V gene TRBV9; D may match TRBD1 or TRBD2 (6 bases each). The CDR3 runs to 14 residues. V lost 2 bases to trimming and J lost 4 bases, with 13 bases between them. The germline V gene encodes CDR1 SGDLS and CDR2 YYNGEE. The CDR3 DNA is TGTGCCAGCAGCGTGGGGGGCCCTTCTTACGAGCAGTACTTC. This encodes CASSVGGPSYEQYF.

The sample holds many counts of this clonotype. A read error may account for a junction end that differs from germline. V gene TRBV7-8 combines with J gene TRBJ1-1; D gene unclear. CDR1 and CDR2 (germline): SGHVS, FQNEAQ. This CDR3 is 12 amino acids long. The CDR3 nucleotides read TGTGCCAGCAGCTTACCCAAAGGGCTCCCCTCTTTT. Translating it yields CASSLPKGLPSF.

The rearrangement uses TRBV19 and TRBJ1-2, with 7 bases that match TRBD1. Looked up from germline, CDR1 is LNHDA and CDR2 is SQIVND (reference sequence). This CDR3 is 14 amino acids long. Losses at the gene ends were 3 bases for V and 3 bases for J; bases not matched to a gene: 4. The CDR3 nucleotides read TGTGCCAGTAGTATCCCCGGGACAGACTATGGCTACACCTTC. Its translation is CASSIPGTDYGYTF.

This clonotype was recorded at least ten times. The rearrangement joins TRBV2 to TRBJ1-1; weak D call: TRBD1 (6 bases). There are 14 residues in the CDR3. CDR1 SNHLY and CDR2 FYNNEI come from the germline V gene. V was trimmed by 7 bases and J by 5 bases, leaving 17 bases between them. This CDR3 is CASMKQGQGTEAFF. CDR3 in DNA: TGTGCCAGCATGAAGCAGGGGCAGGGGACTGAAGCTTTCTTT.

This clonotype was detected many times. V gene TRBV20-1 combines with J gene TRBJ1-2, with D perhaps TRBD1 (5 bases). Germline assignment: CDR1 DFQATT and CDR2 SNEGSKA (reference sequence). V lost 0 bases, J lost 4 bases, and 15 bases lay in between. CDR3 size: 15 residues. CDR3 amino acids: CSARDARGAGYGYTF. DNA for the CDR3: TGCAGTGCTAGAGATGCCCGCGGGGCTGGCTATGGCTACACCTTC.

Concerning this clonotype itself: Being one base from a much bigger clone, this may be a read error. The genes are TRBV6-5 and TRBJ2-7; D might be TRBD1 or TRBD2, each matching 6 bases. The ends were cut back, 0 bases at V and 5 bases at J, with 17 bases in the middle. CDR1 and CDR2 from the germline V gene are MNHEY and SVGAGI. The CDR3 has 16 amino acids. The CDR3 loop reads CASSYSGGDNKHEQYF. The CDR3 DNA follows: TGTGCCAGCAGTTACTCCGGGGGCGACAATAAGCACGAGCAGTACTTC.

The table lists this clonotype with many counts. The chain employs TRBV28 and TRBJ1-2; the D gene is possibly TRBD1 (5 bases). Between the trimmed V and J ends, which lost 6 bases and 8 bases, there was a span of 22 bases. CDR1 MDHEN and CDR2 SYDVKM come from the germline V gene. The CDR3 is 15 amino acids. The CDR3 spells CASSDSPASHGGYTF. CDR3 DNA: TGTGCCAGCAGCGACAGCCCAGCTTCCCATGGGGGCTACACCTTC.

This clonotype was recorded at least ten times. V is TRBV7-9 and J is TRBJ2-3, with D maybe TRBD1 (6 bases). Trimming left V 5 bases short and J 0 bases short, with 15 bases between. Germline CDR1 is SEHNR and CDR2 is FQNEAQ (reference sequence). This CDR3 contains 16 residues. The CDR3 DNA reads TGTGCCAGCAGCCGAGACAGGCAATCTAGCACAGATACGCAGTATTTT. Amino acids: CASSRDRQSSTDTQYF.

This clonotype was picked up many times. The rearrangement joins TRBV11-2 to TRBJ2-1; TRBD1 agrees at 8 bases. Trimming cost V 5 bases and J 2 bases; bases outside gene matches: 5. CDR3 length: 15 residues. The germline CDR1 and CDR2 sequences are SGHAT and FQNNGV. The chain's CDR3 is CASSPGGLAYNEQFF. CDR3 nucleotide sequence: TGTGCCAGCAGCCCAGGGGGCCTAGCCTACAATGAGCAGTTCTTC.

Many counts were recorded for this clonotype. The genes are TRBV9 and TRBJ2-1, with 13 nucleotides matching TRBD2. The CDR3 has 15 amino acids. V lost 0 bases and J lost 15; bases outside the gene matches: 9. The germline gives CDR1 SGDLS, CDR2 YYNGEE. CDR3 region: CASSVGGGLAGELFF. DNA for the CDR3: TGTGCCAGCAGCGTAGGTGGCGGACTAGCGGGAGAACTGTTCTTC.

This clonotype showed up just once. A much larger clone lies a single base off, so this may be a read error. The rearrangement links TRBV27 to TRBJ2-3; 10 bases fit TRBD2. The closer fit of TRBJ2-7 to the DNA end suggests the J call may be wrong. CDR1 and CDR2 from the germline V gene are MNHEY and SMNVEV (reference sequence). This CDR3 contains 14 residues. The CDR3, as DNA: TGTACCAGCAGTTACTTAGCGGGAGGAGGAGAGCAGTACTTC. Its protein product is CTSSYLAGGGEQYF.

This clonotype came up many times. V and J are TRBV28 and TRBJ1-3; the D gene is possibly TRBD1 (6 bases). The CDR3 is made up of 16 amino acids. CDR1 and CDR2 from the germline V gene are MDHEN and SYDVKM. V was trimmed by 5 bases and J by 0 bases, leaving 14 bases between them. The CDR3 nucleotides are TGTGCCAGCAGTGACCCGACAGGCAGCTCTGGAAACACCATATATTTT. As protein: CASSDPTGSSGNTIYF.

There are many counts of this clonotype. The chain uses TRBV11-2 and TRBJ2-3; D gene uncertain. The ends were cut back, 4 bases at V and 2 bases at J, with 16 bases in the middle. The CDR3 runs 16 residues. The germline CDR1 and CDR2 sequences are SGHAT and FQNNGV. This CDR3 is CASSSERALNTDTQYF. In DNA, the CDR3 is TGTGCCAGCAGCTCGGAACGGGCCTTAAACACAGATACGCAGTATTTT.

The chain couples TRBV7-9 to TRBJ1-3; the D is unclear. This CDR3 spans 16 amino acids. Germline V gene lookup returns CDR1 SEHNR and CDR2 FQNEAQ (reference sequence). The V end was cut by 6 bases, the J end by 0 bases, with 15 bases between. As DNA, the CDR3 is TGTGCCAGCAGTGAAATTGGAGCTCTCTCTGGAAACACCATATATTTT. Translating gives CASSEIGALSGNTIYF.

This clonotype was observed a handful of times. The rearrangement joins TRBV20-1 to TRBJ2-7, with D perhaps given as TRBD1 or TRBD2 (5 bases each). Germline V lookup: CDR1 DFQATT, CDR2 SNEGSKA (reference sequence). The CDR3 spans 15 residues. The ends were cut back, 0 bases at V and 4 bases at J, with 16 bases in the middle. CDR3 sequence (DNA): TGCAGTGCTAGAGATGCTGCGTGGGGCGGGTACGAGCAGTACTTC. Translating it yields CSARDAAWGGYEQYF.

V is TRBV6-2 or TRBV6-3 and J is TRBJ2-7; D not certain. CDR1 MNHEY and CDR2 SVGEGT come from the germline V gene. V lost 6 bases, J lost 3 bases, and 9 bases lay in between. The CDR3 loop spans 12 amino acids. CDR3 bases: TGTGCCAGCAGAAGAAGAAACTACGAGCAGTACTTC. Amino acid sequence: CASRRRNYEQYF.

This clonotype was counted many times. The chain links TRBV6-5 to TRBJ1-1, with no clear D. The CDR3 is 11 amino acids. The germline gives CDR1 MNHEY, CDR2 SVGAGI. Trimming took off 2 bases at V and 7 bases at J, with 5 bases between the two ends. In DNA form, the CDR3 reads TGTGCCAGCAGTTACCTGGGTGAAGCTTTCTTT. It specifies CASSYLGEAFF.

This clonotype came up many times. The gene calls are TRBV11-2 and TRBJ2-7; D gene unclear. The CDR3 sequence is 14 residues long. In germline, CDR1 is SGHAT, CDR2 FQNNGV. V dropped 6 bases and J dropped 0 bases, with 12 bases sitting between them. CDR3 sequence: CASSKFTASYEQYF. The CDR3 coding sequence is TGTGCCAGCAGTAAATTTACAGCCTCCTACGAGCAGTACTTC.

This clonotype was seen more than once but under ten times. The genes are TRBV19 and TRBJ2-3; D is possibly TRBD1 or TRBD2 (5 bases each). The CDR3 runs to 16 residues. Germline lookup yields CDR1 LNHDA and CDR2 SQIVND (reference sequence). V was shortened by 5 bases and J by 0 bases, with 15 bases between the two germline ends. CDR3 amino acids: CASSSRDRSSTDTQYF. CDR3 coding DNA: TGTGCCAGTAGTTCCCGGGACCGAAGCAGCACAGATACGCAGTATTTT.

There are many counts of this clonotype. This chain links TRBV28 with TRBJ1-2, with D perhaps TRBD1 (6 bases). The CDR3 totals 13 residues. Germline CDR1 is MDHEN and CDR2 is SYDVKM. V lost 5 bases and J 6 bases, leaving 13 bases between the germline ends. CDR3 DNA: TGTGCCAGCAGTCCGGACAGTGCCCATGGCTACACCTTC. The encoded protein is CASSPDSAHGYTF.

The chain recombines TRBV7-9 with TRBJ2-5; D possibly matches TRBD1 or TRBD2 (5 bases each). V was trimmed by 5 bases and J by 2 bases, leaving 21 bases between them. Germline CDR1 SEHNR, CDR2 FQNEAQ (reference sequence). CDR3 length: 17 amino acids. The CDR3 protein is CASSPVKYRDVQETQYF. CDR3 nucleotides: TGTGCCAGCAGCCCCGTAAAGTACCGGGACGTACAAGAGACCCAGTACTTC.

This clonotype has a single count. This rearrangement joins TRBV6-4 to TRBJ1-4, with TRBD1 identical over 8 bases. Per germline, CDR1 MRHNA and CDR2 SNTAGT. Trimming removed 5 bases from V and 8 bases from J; junction bases left unmatched: 13. The CDR3 runs 16 residues. In nucleotides, the CDR3 is TGTGCCAGCAGTCTACGGACAGGGAATTCCGCCGAAAAACTGTTTTTT. Its protein is CASSLRTGNSAEKLFF.

In its sample, this clonotype was seen a few times. V gene TRBV28 combines with J gene TRBJ1-5, with 10 nucleotides matching TRBD1. Trimming took 6 bases from V and 0 from J; bases not matched to a gene: 11. The CDR3 has 18 amino acids. Germline V CDR1 and CDR2: MDHEN, SYDVKM. DNA of the CDR3: TGTGCCAGCAGCCCGGGACAGGGGATCTTTTATAGCAATCAGCCCCAGCATTTT. It specifies CASSPGQGIFYSNQPQHF.